A selection of T cell receptor beta chains follows, all from one sample in a study of T cells in Graves' hyperthyroidism and ophthalmopathy. TCRdb re-called the multiplex PCR reads with MiXCR, one entry per CDR3 protein. The data contain around 300,000 distinct CDR3 sequences, around 13% of them seen just once; the ten biggest clones take up around 25%. Sequencing input: blood. The receptors were sampled from a woman aged 25 to 45 with Graves' hyperthyroidism. Each CDR3 is given with its conserved first and last residue. The order of the fields is J gene, D gene, V gene, clone size, CDR3 DNA, CDR3 protein. The D gene is left open where the match is weak. Expanded clones are given a class, and other clones once, few, many or no size at all.

j_gene: TRBJ2-2
d_gene: TRBD2
v_gene: TRBV12-3/TRBV12-4
abundance: few
CDR3nt: TGTGCCAGCAGCCCTAGCGGGAGGCACACCGGGGAGCTGCTTTTT
CDR3aa: CASSPSGRHTGELLF

j_gene: TRBJ1-1
d_gene: NA
v_gene: TRBV10-1
abundance: many
CDR3nt: TGCGCCACCTCCCGGGGGTGCTGGTTATACACTGAAGCTTTCTTT
CDR3aa: CATSRGCWLYTEAFF

j_gene: TRBJ2-5
d_gene: NA
v_gene: TRBV10-2
abundance: few
CDR3nt: TGCGCCAGCGGCTATAGCGGCCCTTGGGAGACCCAGTACTTC
CDR3aa: CASGYSGPWETQYF

j_gene: TRBJ2-5
d_gene: TRBD1
v_gene: TRBV20-1
abundance: many
CDR3nt: TGCAGTCGCCGACAGGGGGAGACCCAGTACTTC
CDR3aa: CSRRQGETQYF

j_gene: TRBJ2-7
d_gene: NA
v_gene: TRBV7-9
abundance: once
CDR3nt: TGTGCCAGCAGCTTAGGAGGGGAATACGGGCAGTACTTC
CDR3aa: CASSLGGEYGQYF

j_gene: TRBJ1-4
d_gene: NA
v_gene: TRBV7-9
abundance: few
CDR3nt: TGTGCCAGCAGCTCCCCCGCCTGGGGGGACGTGGGGGAAAAACTGTTTTTT
CDR3aa: CASSSPAWGDVGEKLFF

j_gene: TRBJ2-1
d_gene: NA
v_gene: TRBV5-1
abundance: NA
CDR3nt: TGCGCCAGCAGCTTGGCCGTGGCCCGGTCCTCGAGACAGGCTGGCAATGAGCAGTTCTTC
CDR3aa: CASSLAVARSSRQAGNEQFF

j_gene: TRBJ2-3
d_gene: NA
v_gene: TRBV9
abundance: few
CDR3nt: TGTGCCAGCAGCGTAGATGGGGCAGATACGCAGTATTTT
CDR3aa: CASSVDGADTQYF

j_gene: TRBJ2-7
d_gene: TRBD2
v_gene: TRBV12-3/TRBV12-4
abundance: many
CDR3nt: TGTGCCAGCAGCCCCACTAGCGACTCCTACGAGCAGTACTTC
CDR3aa: CASSPTSDSYEQYF

j_gene: TRBJ2-4
d_gene: TRBD2
v_gene: TRBV6-2/TRBV6-3
abundance: many
CDR3nt: TGTGCCAGCAGTTATGGGACTAGCGGGATCGCCAAAAACATTCAGTACTTC
CDR3aa: CASSYGTSGIAKNIQYF

j_gene: TRBJ1-2
d_gene: NA
v_gene: TRBV6-1
abundance: NA
CDR3nt: TGTGTCAGCAGTGAACTTGGGGCCATCTATGGCTACACCTTC
CDR3aa: CVSSELGAIYGYTF

j_gene: TRBJ1-3
d_gene: NA
v_gene: TRBV12-3/TRBV12-4
abundance: few
CDR3nt: TGTGCCAGTCAAGACTCCGGGGGAAACACCATATATTTT
CDR3aa: CASQDSGGNTIYF

j_gene: TRBJ2-3
d_gene: NA
v_gene: TRBV28
abundance: few
CDR3nt: TGTGCCAGCAGTTTATCGGAGGCAGATACGCGGTATTTT
CDR3aa: CASSLSEADTRYF

j_gene: TRBJ2-5
d_gene: NA
v_gene: TRBV7-2
abundance: many
CDR3nt: TGTGCCAGCAGCTTAGCGACTAGCCAAGAGACCCAGTACTTC
CDR3aa: CASSLATSQETQYF

j_gene: TRBJ2-7
d_gene: NA
v_gene: TRBV20-1
abundance: few
CDR3nt: TGCAGTGCTCAGACTCAGGGCTCCGAGCCCTACGAGCAGTACTTC
CDR3aa: CSAQTQGSEPYEQYF

j_gene: TRBJ2-3
d_gene: NA
v_gene: TRBV20-1
abundance: NA
CDR3nt: TGCAGTGCTAGAGCCCCCCCTCCTAGCACAGATACGCAGTATTTT
CDR3aa: CSARAPPPSTDTQYF

j_gene: TRBJ2-1
d_gene: NA
v_gene: TRBV6-5
abundance: few
CDR3nt: TGTGCCAGCAGTTACTCACAAGCCTCCTACAATGAGCAGTTCTTC
CDR3aa: CASSYSQASYNEQFF

j_gene: TRBJ2-3
d_gene: NA
v_gene: TRBV11-2
abundance: many
CDR3nt: TGTGCCAGCAGCCGGGTCGGGGAAGATACGCAGTATTTT
CDR3aa: CASSRVGEDTQYF

j_gene: TRBJ2-3
d_gene: TRBD2
v_gene: TRBV12-3/TRBV12-4
abundance: many
CDR3nt: TGTGCCAGCAGTCCACACGGGGGGACAGATACGCAGTATTTT
CDR3aa: CASSPHGGTDTQYF

j_gene: TRBJ2-2
d_gene: NA
v_gene: TRBV30
abundance: many
CDR3nt: TGTGCCTGGAGGTACTCCTGGTCGAACACCGGGGAGCTGTTTTTT
CDR3aa: CAWRYSWSNTGELFF

j_gene: TRBJ2-5
d_gene: NA
v_gene: TRBV7-6
abundance: NA
CDR3nt: TGTGCCAGCAGCTTAGGGGGATCTAGGGAGACCCAGTACTTC
CDR3aa: CASSLGGSRETQYF

j_gene: TRBJ1-1
d_gene: NA
v_gene: TRBV20-1
abundance: many
CDR3nt: TGCAGTGCTAACGGGGTGTCAGCTGAAGCTTTCTTT
CDR3aa: CSANGVSAEAFF

j_gene: TRBJ1-2
d_gene: NA
v_gene: TRBV2
abundance: NA
CDR3nt: TGTGCCAGCGGTGGGCTCGCTGGGGACGGCTACACCTTC
CDR3aa: CASGGLAGDGYTF

j_gene: TRBJ2-3
d_gene: TRBD2
v_gene: TRBV7-2
abundance: few
CDR3nt: TGTGCCAGCAGCTTAACCCCTAGCGGGACGTGGTATTTT
CDR3aa: CASSLTPSGTWYF

j_gene: TRBJ2-2
d_gene: NA
v_gene: TRBV19
abundance: NA
CDR3nt: TGTGCCAGTAGTATCGCCCGTTCAGGGGAGCTGTTTTTT
CDR3aa: CASSIARSGELFF

j_gene: TRBJ2-3
d_gene: NA
v_gene: TRBV20-1
abundance: NA
CDR3nt: TGCAGTGCTCCGGGATTCACAGATACGCAGTATTTT
CDR3aa: CSAPGFTDTQYF

j_gene: TRBJ2-1
d_gene: TRBD2
v_gene: TRBV19
abundance: many
CDR3nt: TGTGCCAGTAGTATAGATCGAGCTAGCGGTGACAATGAGCAGTTCTTC
CDR3aa: CASSIDRASGDNEQFF

j_gene: TRBJ1-4
d_gene: NA
v_gene: TRBV4-2
abundance: NA
CDR3nt: TGTGCCAGCAGCTGGAAAGAGGGGAATGAAAAACTGTTTTTT
CDR3aa: CASSWKEGNEKLFF

j_gene: TRBJ2-2
d_gene: TRBD2
v_gene: TRBV2
abundance: many
CDR3nt: TGTGCCAAGTCGACTAGCGGGAGGGTCGGGGAGCTGTTTTTT
CDR3aa: CAKSTSGRVGELFF

j_gene: TRBJ2-7
d_gene: NA
v_gene: TRBV7-9
abundance: many
CDR3nt: TGTGCCAGCAGCTTAGCAGGGAAGACCTACGAGCAGTACTTC
CDR3aa: CASSLAGKTYEQYF

j_gene: TRBJ2-1
d_gene: NA
v_gene: TRBV12-3/TRBV12-4
abundance: many
CDR3nt: TGTGCCAGCAGCGGTGAAGGGGCTCGCCAGTTCTTC
CDR3aa: CASSGEGARQFF

j_gene: TRBJ2-7
d_gene: NA
v_gene: TRBV6-2/TRBV6-3
abundance: many
CDR3nt: TGTGCCAGCAGTTACTCGACTAGTAATACCTACGAGCAGTACTTC
CDR3aa: CASSYSTSNTYEQYF

j_gene: TRBJ2-5
d_gene: NA
v_gene: TRBV11-3
abundance: few
CDR3nt: TGTGCCAGCAGCTTAGGTGCGGCGACTAGTGAGACCCAGTACTTC
CDR3aa: CASSLGAATSETQYF

j_gene: TRBJ2-2
d_gene: TRBD2
v_gene: TRBV3-1
abundance: NA
CDR3nt: TGTGCCAGTCGTGGAGATGGAGCGGGAGTTTCCTTCACCGGGGAGCTGTTTTTT
CDR3aa: CASRGDGAGVSFTGELFF

j_gene: TRBJ1-3
d_gene: NA
v_gene: TRBV28
abundance: few
CDR3nt: TGTGCCAGCAGACGTTCTGGGAGGACTACCCTCAGAAACACCATATATTTT
CDR3aa: CASRRSGRTTLRNTIYF

j_gene: TRBJ2-1
d_gene: NA
v_gene: TRBV6-5
abundance: many
CDR3nt: TGTGCCAGCAGTTACTCCTCCTCTAGTAGTTCTCGCAATGAGCAGTTCTTC
CDR3aa: CASSYSSSSSSRNEQFF